This T cell receptor beta chain stems from a study of T cells after somatic rescue of genetic block. The CDR3 consists of 12 residues. Trimming at V came to 6 bases and at J to 1 base, leaving 2 bases not matched to a gene. CDR1 and CDR2 from the germline V gene are SQVTM and ANQGSEA. The assay was immunoSEQ multiplex PCR, and TCRdb's table has in-frame clones only and misses some. The data hold 80,000 to 90,000 clones, with 85% to 90% observed a single time. The origin of this receptor is a woman younger than 35. The source material was peripheral blood mononuclear cells (PBMCs). The rearrangement joins TRBV29-1 to TRBJ2-5; the match to TRBD2 covers 7 bases. In DNA, the CDR3 is TGCAGCGTCAGGGAGGGCCAAGAGACCCAGTACTTC. This translates into CSVREGQETQYF.